The 27 T cell receptor beta chains given below trace back to one sample, sequenced in a study of graft-versus-host responses after intestinal transplantation. The data were produced by immunoSEQ multiplex PCR, yet TCRdb's version contains in-frame clones alone and is incomplete. The data hold some 90,000 clones, with around 90% observed a single time. No cognate antigen is known for these TCRs. The sample in question was unstimulated CD8+ T cells sorted from spleen or lymph node cells, obtained before intestinal transplant. The receptors were sampled from a human donor who received an intestinal transplant.

V is TRBV6-5 and J is TRBJ1-2; no clear D. The V gene lost 8 bases and the J gene lost 1 base, with 17 bases spanning the gap. The germline V gene has CDR1 MNHEY and CDR2 SVGAGI. CDR3 length: 15 amino acids. CDR3: CASYTHLEFNYGYTF. The DNA for the CDR3 is TGTGCCAGCTACACGCACCTTGAGTTTAACTATGGCTACACCTTC.

V gene TRBV27 combines with J gene TRBJ2-3; D remains ambiguous. The ends were cut back, 8 bases at V and 5 bases at J, with 17 bases in the middle. The CDR3 is 14 residues long. Per germline, CDR1 MNHEY and CDR2 SMNVEV (reference sequence). The CDR3 nucleotides read TGTGCCAGCTCCCCCGAGAGAGGTAGAGATACGCAGTATTTT. This encodes CASSPERGRDTQYF.

This sequence joins TRBV15 and TRBJ2-2, with a weak D call TRBD1 (5 bases). V was cut by 4 bases and J by 6 bases, with 9 bases left in between. From germline, CDR1 is LNHNV and CDR2 YYDKDF (reference sequence). CDR3 length equals 13 residues. CDR3 nucleotides: TGTGCCACCAGCAACACAGGTCCCGGGGAGCTGTTTTTT. Translating gives CATSNTGPGELFF.

This chain links TRBV13 with TRBJ1-1, with a tentative D call TRBD1 (5 bases). This CDR3 is 13 amino acids long. Looked up from germline, CDR1 is PRHDT and CDR2 is FYEKMQ (reference sequence). Deletions cut 5 bases from V and 7 bases from J, with 14 bases between. The CDR3 bases are TGTGCCAGCAGCCAGGGCGGGGAGGTTGAAGCTTTCTTT. This sequence encodes CASSQGGEVEAFF.

J is TRBJ2-1 and V is TRBV6-6, with 10 bases that match TRBD2. Germline V gene lookup returns CDR1 MNHNY and CDR2 SVGAGI (reference sequence). After removal of 0 bases from V and 4 bases from J, the junction contained 0 bases not matched to a gene. This CDR3 has 15 residues. CDR3 sequence reads: CASSYSSGRYNEQFF. CDR3 coding DNA: TGTGCCAGCAGTTACTCTAGCGGGAGGTACAATGAGCAGTTCTTC.

This chain links TRBV10-1 with TRBJ1-1, with 7 bases aligning to TRBD1. The ends lost 6 bases at V and 0 bases at J; junction bases unmatched: 4. CDR3 size: 14 residues. Germline values: CDR1 WNHNN, CDR2 SYGVQD (reference sequence). The CDR3 DNA reads as TGCGCCAGCAGCTCGGGACAGATGAACACTGAAGCTTTCTTT. Translating it yields CASSSGQMNTEAFF.

The chain joins TRBV28 to TRBJ2-5; TRBD2 aligns across 7 bases. The junction had 10 bases not matched to a gene; V was cut back by 4 bases and J by 5 bases. The germline CDR1 and CDR2 sequences are MDHEN and SYDVKM. This CDR3 comprises 15 residues. In DNA, the CDR3 is TGTGCCAGCAGTTCGGGGGAGGGGATGAGGGAGACCCAGTACTTC. This codes for CASSSGEGMRETQYF.

This chain connects TRBV4-1 to TRBJ2-5; D gene uncertain. The CDR3 consists of 12 residues. V was shortened by 3 bases and J by 9 bases, with 11 bases between the two germline ends. Germline V lookup: CDR1 MGHRA, CDR2 YSYEKL. The CDR3 protein is CASSHIPTSQYF. In DNA, the CDR3 is TGCGCCAGCAGCCACATACCGACGTCCCAGTACTTC.

The chain uses TRBV18 and TRBJ2-1, with 7 bases identical to TRBD1. Trimming removed 6 bases from V and 2 bases from J; junction bases left unmatched: 7. The CDR3 covers 15 residues. The germline CDR1 and CDR2 sequences are KGHSH and LQKENI. The CDR3 region is CASSPRDRTYNEQFF. DNA of the CDR3: TGTGCCAGCTCCCCTCGGGACAGAACCTACAATGAGCAGTTCTTC.

The chain links TRBV4-1 to TRBJ1-6, with a tentative D call TRBD1 (6 bases). The length of the CDR3 is 21 residues. Trimming pared 6 bases from V and 0 bases from J, leaving 27 bases between. CDR1 and CDR2 from the germline V gene are MGHRA and YSYEKL. CDR3 sequence: CASRLFNLDSGGSSYNSPLHF. In DNA, the CDR3 is TGCGCCAGCAGACTCTTTAACCTGGACAGCGGAGGAAGCTCCTATAATTCACCCCTCCACTTT.

The chain joins TRBV15 to TRBJ1-1, with D possibly matching TRBD1 (5 bases). This CDR3 has 17 amino acids. Between the trimmed V and J ends, which lost 0 bases and 1 base, there was a span of 15 bases. Germline CDR1 reads LNHNV; CDR2 reads YYDKDF (reference sequence). CDR3 sequence: CATSRDLVGVSNTEAFF. CDR3 nucleotide sequence: TGTGCCACCAGCAGAGACCTAGTAGGGGTGTCGAACACTGAAGCTTTCTTT. Full variable domain (remainder filled in from reference TRBV15 and TRBJ1-1): DAMVIQNPRYQVTQFGKPVTLSCSQTLNHNVMYWYQQKSSQAPKLLFHYYDKDFNNEADTPDNFQSRRPNTSFCFLDIRSPGLGDTAMYLCATSRDLVGVSNTEAFFGQGTRLTVV.

The chain links TRBV7-6 to TRBJ1-6, with D perhaps TRBD1 (5 bases). The CDR3 has 13 residues. Germline CDR1 is SGHVS and CDR2 is FNYEAQ. With 0 bases removed from V and 13 bases from J, the gap between germline ends came to 10 bases. In DNA form, the CDR3 reads TGTGCCAGCAGCTTAGCTCAGGGTTCCCCCCTCCACTTT. Its translation is CASSLAQGSPLHF.

The chain links TRBV9 to TRBJ2-1; unclear D gene. The ends were cut back, 4 bases at V and 0 bases at J, with 11 bases in the middle. Germline values: CDR1 SGDLS, CDR2 YYNGEE. This CDR3 has 15 amino acids. CDR3 residues: CASSLGMSSYNEQFF. CDR3 nucleotide sequence: TGTGCCAGCAGCCTCGGTATGAGCTCCTACAATGAGCAGTTCTTC.

This clone has only a few counts. The rearrangement links TRBV6-5 to TRBJ2-5; D ambiguous. The CDR3 contains 15 residues. Trimming took 0 bases from V and 4 from J, leaving 12 bases between them. The germline V gene has CDR1 MNHEY and CDR2 SVGAGI. The CDR3 DNA reads TGTGCCAGCAGTTACTCCGCAGGTCCGGGAGAGACCCAGTACTTC. Its translation: CASSYSAGPGETQYF.

V is TRBV7-9 and J is TRBJ2-1; D is undetermined. This CDR3 is built from 12 residues. Germline loops: CDR1 SEHNR, CDR2 FQNEAQ (reference sequence). Trimming took off 4 bases at V and 3 bases at J, with 4 bases between the two ends. CDR3 sequence: CASSSVYNEQFF. In nucleotides, the CDR3 is TGTGCCAGCAGCTCCGTCTACAATGAGCAGTTCTTC.

This chain connects TRBV5-1 to TRBJ1-1; 10 nucleotides agree with TRBD1. The V gene end was trimmed by 3 bases and the J gene end by 5 bases; junction bases not matched to a gene: 7. From germline, CDR1 is SGHRS and CDR2 YFSETQ. The CDR3 spans 15 residues. The CDR3 DNA is TGCGCCAGCAGCTCGGGGACAGGGGAGGGGACTGAAGCTTTCTTT. Translating gives CASSSGTGEGTEAFF.

The rearrangement uses TRBV6-5 and TRBJ2-2; 10 nucleotides agree with TRBD2. This CDR3 has 15 residues. CDR1 is MNHEY, CDR2 SVGAGI, per germline. Trimming at V came to 5 bases and at J to 3 bases, leaving 3 bases not matched to a gene. The CDR3 loop is CASSLSGGYTGELFF. The CDR3 DNA sequence: TGTGCCAGCAGTCTTAGCGGGGGGTACACCGGGGAGCTGTTTTTT.

The chain has TRBV7-2 and TRBJ1-3; D is perhaps TRBD1 (6 bases). The CDR3 is 14 residues long. Trimming took off 7 bases at V and 0 bases at J, with 10 bases between the two ends. Germline V gives CDR1 SGHTA, CDR2 FQGNSA. The CDR3 DNA follows: TGTGCCAGCAATACAGGGTTCTCTGGAAACACCATATATTTT. The encoded protein is CASNTGFSGNTIYF.

The rearrangement joins TRBV6-5 to TRBJ2-5, with TRBD2 matching over 7 bases. J lost 4 bases, V lost 0 bases, and 8 bases had no gene match. The germline CDR1 and CDR2 sequences are MNHEY and SVGAGI. The CDR3 is 16 amino acids. The CDR3 reads CASSYSTAGAGETQYF. The CDR3, as DNA: TGTGCCAGCAGTTACTCGACTGCGGGAGCGGGAGAGACCCAGTACTTC.

The rearrangement uses TRBV7-9 and TRBJ2-1; D unresolved. The germline gives CDR1 SEHNR, CDR2 FQNEAQ (reference sequence). CDR3 length: 16 residues. Deletions cut 5 bases from V and 8 bases from J, with 22 bases between. The CDR3 bases are TGTGCCAGCAGCCCCTCCGTGAGACGGTTTGGACATGAGCAGTTCTTC. Amino acid sequence: CASSPSVRRFGHEQFF.

A single count supports this clone. J is TRBJ1-1 and V is TRBV6-6; D is ambiguous. This CDR3 spans 12 amino acids. V was shortened by 7 bases and J by 1 base, with 7 bases between the two germline ends. Germline lookup yields CDR1 MNHNY and CDR2 SVGAGI (reference sequence). The DNA of the CDR3 is TGTGCCAGCACTTCGGGGAACACTGAAGCTTTCTTT. This codes for CASTSGNTEAFF.

This chain links TRBV6-4 with TRBJ2-7, with TRBD2 identical over 7 bases. The length of the CDR3 is 13 residues. Germline V gives CDR1 MRHNA, CDR2 SNTAGT. The V and J ends lost 8 bases and 0 bases, in that order; junction bases with no gene match: 4. For the CDR3, the DNA is TGTGCCAGCTACGGCGGGGGCTCCTACGAGCAGTACTTC. It specifies CASYGGGSYEQYF.

In this sample, this clone turned up a few times. V is TRBV6-5 and J is TRBJ1-1; a weak D match, TRBD1 (5 bases). The germline V and J ends were trimmed by 0 bases and 5 bases, with 13 bases remaining between them. Germline CDR1 and CDR2: MNHEY and SVGAGI. The CDR3 is made up of 15 amino acids. The CDR3 is CASSYSVRAGTEAFF. In nucleotides, the CDR3 is TGTGCCAGCAGTTACTCAGTCAGGGCGGGAACTGAAGCTTTCTTT.

The count of this clone is one. The chain combines TRBV27 with TRBJ1-3, with 9 bases fitting TRBD1. Germline V lookup: CDR1 MNHEY, CDR2 SMNVEV (reference sequence). The trim removed 5 bases at V and 4 bases at J, leaving 6 bases unmatched. The CDR3 is made up of 15 amino acids. The CDR3: CASSRDRGTGNTIYF. In nucleotides, the CDR3 is TGTGCCAGCAGTCGCGACAGGGGGACCGGAAACACCATATATTTT.

V gene TRBV29-1 combines with J gene TRBJ2-3; D may be TRBD2 (5 bases). The V and J ends lost 1 base and 11 bases respectively, with 13 bases between them. CDR1 and CDR2 from the germline V gene are SQVTM and ANQGSEA. The CDR3 is made up of 12 amino acids. CDR3 coding DNA: TGCAGCGTTGAAGTGAACGGGGTAGGGCAGTATTTT. Translated: CSVEVNGVGQYF.

This clone has a handful of counts. V gene TRBV6-1 combines with J gene TRBJ2-7; no clear D. V was clipped by 2 bases and J by 1 base, with 12 bases between them. This CDR3 has 15 residues. Germline V gene lookup returns CDR1 MNHNS and CDR2 SASEGT. The CDR3 sequence: CASSEYLGRSYEQYF. The CDR3 nucleotides are TGTGCCAGCAGTGAATATTTGGGCAGGTCCTACGAGCAGTACTTC.

The chain combines TRBV9 with TRBJ2-6; TRBD2 agrees at 11 bases. Per the germline V gene, CDR1 is SGDLS and CDR2 is YYNGEE. V lost 0 bases, J lost 3 bases, and 11 bases stayed unmatched. This CDR3 has 20 amino acids. DNA of the CDR3: TGTGCCAGCAGCGTAGAAGGCTGGCTAGCGGGAGGAGGTGGGGCCAACGTCCTGACTTTC. Its protein product is CASSVEGWLAGGGGANVLTF.